This is a list of T cell receptor beta chains from one sample in a study of cytomegalovirus exposure and HLA in healthy donors. Clones were read by immunoSEQ multiplex PCR, and TCRdb kept only the in-frame ones, dropping some. The sample records about 130,000 clones, around three quarters being singletons. Sequencing was done on a sample of PBMCs. These receptors were obtained from a man between 35 and 55 years old in good health and CMV-seronegative. CDR3s include the opening cysteine and the closing phenylalanine or tryptophan. A D gene is named only where the DNA matches it firmly. Only some rows state a clone size, as once, few, many or a class for expanded clones.

CDR3aa: CASSPGGAGFFSYEQYF
CDR3nt: TGTGCCAGCAGTCCCGGGGGAGCGGGCTTCTTCTCCTACGAGCAGTACTTC
v_gene: TRBV5-6
j_gene: TRBJ2-7
abundance: few
d_gene: -

CDR3aa: CSVVRDRGGGDYGYTF
CDR3nt: TGCAGCGTTGTACGGGACAGGGGCGGGGGAGACTATGGCTACACCTTC
v_gene: TRBV29-1
j_gene: TRBJ1-2
abundance: -
d_gene: TRBD1

CDR3aa: CASRLQGSYEQYF
CDR3nt: TGTGCCAGCAGGTTGCAGGGTTCCTACGAGCAGTACTTC
v_gene: TRBV28
j_gene: TRBJ2-7
abundance: once
d_gene: -

CDR3aa: CALPGQGSYNEQFF
CDR3nt: TGTGCCTTGCCGGGACAGGGATCCTACAATGAGCAGTTCTTC
v_gene: TRBV30
j_gene: TRBJ2-1
abundance: -
d_gene: TRBD1

CDR3aa: CASSLNTGVPGELFF
CDR3nt: TGCGCCAGCAGCCTGAATACAGGGGTCCCCGGGGAGCTGTTTTTT
v_gene: TRBV5-1
j_gene: TRBJ2-2
abundance: -
d_gene: TRBD1

CDR3aa: CASSPRTSGGRPTYNEQFF
CDR3nt: TGTGCCAGTAGTCCTCGGACTAGCGGGGGCCGCCCCACCTACAATGAGCAGTTCTTC
v_gene: TRBV19
j_gene: TRBJ2-1
abundance: -
d_gene: TRBD2

CDR3aa: CASSQGQGTDTQYF
CDR3nt: TGCGCCAGCAGCCAGGGACAGGGAACAGATACGCAGTATTTT
v_gene: TRBV5-1
j_gene: TRBJ2-3
abundance: -
d_gene: TRBD1

CDR3aa: CASSTAGRKDEQYF
CDR3nt: TGTGCCAGCAGTACAGCAGGGAGGAAGGACGAGCAGTACTTC
v_gene: TRBV6-1
j_gene: TRBJ2-7
abundance: -
d_gene: -

CDR3aa: CASSGQGNTEAFF
CDR3nt: TGTGCCAGCAGTGGGCAGGGTAACACTGAAGCTTTCTTT
v_gene: TRBV2
j_gene: TRBJ1-1
abundance: -
d_gene: -

CDR3aa: CASRWLASYEQYF
CDR3nt: TGTGCCAGCAGATGGCTAGCGTCCTACGAGCAGTACTTC
v_gene: TRBV2
j_gene: TRBJ2-7
abundance: -
d_gene: -

CDR3aa: CASSPTGFETQYF
CDR3nt: TGCGCCAGCAGCCCGACAGGGTTTGAGACCCAGTACTTC
v_gene: TRBV4-3
j_gene: TRBJ2-5
abundance: -
d_gene: TRBD1

CDR3aa: CASSSQGDTEAFF
CDR3nt: TGTGCCAGCAGCTCACAGGGGGACACTGAAGCTTTCTTT
v_gene: TRBV7-3
j_gene: TRBJ1-1
abundance: -
d_gene: TRBD1

CDR3aa: CASSPTHGTFNTEAFF
CDR3nt: TGTGCCAGCAGTCCTACTCATGGGACATTCAACACTGAAGCTTTCTTT
v_gene: TRBV28
j_gene: TRBJ1-1
abundance: -
d_gene: -

CDR3aa: CASSQRGNSYNEQFF
CDR3nt: TGCGCCAGCAGCCAAAGGGGGAATTCCTACAATGAGCAGTTCTTC
v_gene: TRBV4-1
j_gene: TRBJ2-1
abundance: -
d_gene: -

CDR3aa: CASSTRESSYEQYF
CDR3nt: TGTGCCAGCAGCACCCGGGAGAGCTCCTACGAGCAGTACTTC
v_gene: TRBV6-1
j_gene: TRBJ2-7
abundance: -
d_gene: -

CDR3aa: CASSQASAGQGARNEQFF
CDR3nt: TGCGCCAGCAGCCAAGCGTCGGCCGGGCAGGGGGCAAGGAATGAGCAGTTCTTC
v_gene: TRBV4-1
j_gene: TRBJ2-1
abundance: -
d_gene: TRBD1

CDR3aa: CASSPRRGYSYEQYF
CDR3nt: TGTGCCAGTAGTCCCCGGCGGGGGTACTCCTACGAGCAGTACTTC
v_gene: TRBV19
j_gene: TRBJ2-7
abundance: -
d_gene: TRBD2

CDR3aa: CASSLDSFYGYTF
CDR3nt: TGTGCCAGCAGTTTAGACAGTTTCTATGGCTACACCTTC
v_gene: TRBV27
j_gene: TRBJ1-2
abundance: once
d_gene: -

CDR3aa: CASSQSADGTDTQYF
CDR3nt: TGCGCCAGCAGCCAATCCGCGGATGGCACAGATACGCAGTATTTT
v_gene: TRBV4-1
j_gene: TRBJ2-3
abundance: -
d_gene: -

CDR3aa: CASSFPREGGSTDTQYF
CDR3nt: TGTGCCAGCAGCTTTCCACGGGAGGGAGGGAGCACAGATACGCAGTATTTT
v_gene: TRBV7-2
j_gene: TRBJ2-3
abundance: -
d_gene: TRBD2

CDR3aa: CASSPAAGTGGQEQYF
CDR3nt: TGTGCCAGCTCACCCGCCGCGGGGACAGGGGGTCAGGAGCAGTACTTC
v_gene: TRBV18
j_gene: TRBJ2-7
abundance: -
d_gene: TRBD1

CDR3aa: CARSFGRNQPQHF
CDR3nt: TGTGCCAGAAGCTTTGGCAGAAATCAGCCCCAGCATTTT
v_gene: TRBV5-3
j_gene: TRBJ1-5
abundance: few
d_gene: -

CDR3aa: CASSLGWTGGRNNEKLFF
CDR3nt: TGTGCCAGCAGCTTAGGATGGACAGGGGGCCGAAATAATGAAAAACTGTTTTTT
v_gene: TRBV7-9
j_gene: TRBJ1-4
abundance: -
d_gene: TRBD1

CDR3aa: CASSFLTGGRSGANVLTF
CDR3nt: TGTGCCAGCAGCTTTCTGACAGGGGGCAGGTCTGGGGCCAACGTCCTGACTTTC
v_gene: TRBV5-4
j_gene: TRBJ2-6
abundance: -
d_gene: TRBD1

CDR3aa: CASSIGSSDEQYF
CDR3nt: TGTGCCAGCAGCATAGGATCCAGCGACGAGCAGTACTTC
v_gene: TRBV7-9
j_gene: TRBJ2-7
abundance: -
d_gene: -

CDR3aa: CASSCLTCYEQYF
CDR3nt: TGTGCCAGCAGTTGCCTAACTTGCTACGAGCAGTACTTC
v_gene: TRBV6-7
j_gene: TRBJ2-7
abundance: -
d_gene: -

CDR3aa: CASSEAGQGAHTEAFF
CDR3nt: TGTGCCAGCAGTGAAGCGGGACAGGGGGCCCACACTGAAGCTTTCTTT
v_gene: TRBV2
j_gene: TRBJ1-1
abundance: once
d_gene: TRBD1

CDR3aa: CASSQALAGIYNEQFF
CDR3nt: TGCGCCAGCAGCCAAGCACTAGCGGGGATTTACAATGAGCAGTTCTTC
v_gene: TRBV4-3
j_gene: TRBJ2-1
abundance: -
d_gene: TRBD2

CDR3aa: CASSGVRDRDSYEQYF
CDR3nt: TGTGCCAGCAGTGGTGTGAGGGACAGAGACAGCTACGAGCAGTACTTC
v_gene: TRBV28
j_gene: TRBJ2-7
abundance: -
d_gene: TRBD1

CDR3aa: CASSQSTRSDTQYF
CDR3nt: TGTGCCAGCAGCCAATCCACTAGGTCGGATACGCAGTATTTT
v_gene: TRBV14
j_gene: TRBJ2-3
abundance: -
d_gene: -

CDR3aa: CAIRAGTGSDTQYF
CDR3nt: TGTGCCATCAGAGCCGGGACAGGTTCAGATACGCAGTATTTT
v_gene: TRBV10-3
j_gene: TRBJ2-3
abundance: -
d_gene: TRBD1

CDR3aa: CATSRLAGGSYNEQFF
CDR3nt: TGTGCCACCTCGCGGCTAGCGGGAGGGAGCTACAATGAGCAGTTCTTC
v_gene: TRBV10-3
j_gene: TRBJ2-1
abundance: -
d_gene: TRBD2

CDR3aa: CASSPQRNTEAFF
CDR3nt: TGTGCCAGCAGCCCACAGAGGAACACTGAAGCTTTCTTT
v_gene: TRBV11-2
j_gene: TRBJ1-1
abundance: few
d_gene: -

CDR3aa: CASSVRTSGTDTQYF
CDR3nt: TGTGCCAGCAGCGTAAGGACTAGCGGTACAGATACGCAGTATTTT
v_gene: TRBV9
j_gene: TRBJ2-3
abundance: -
d_gene: TRBD2

CDR3aa: CSVEDKGSGYTDTQYF
CDR3nt: TGCAGCGTTGAAGATAAAGGGTCAGGGTACACAGATACGCAGTATTTT
v_gene: TRBV29-1
j_gene: TRBJ2-3
abundance: -
d_gene: -

CDR3aa: CSVEAGGSYEQYF
CDR3nt: TGCAGCGTTGAAGCAGGGGGGTCCTACGAGCAGTACTTC
v_gene: TRBV29-1
j_gene: TRBJ2-7
abundance: -
d_gene: -

CDR3aa: CASSLNAGGANQPQHF
CDR3nt: TGTGCCAGCAGCCTCAATGCGGGGGGCGCAAATCAGCCCCAGCATTTT
v_gene: TRBV7-2
j_gene: TRBJ1-5
abundance: once
d_gene: -

CDR3aa: CASSLSSQGRLFF
CDR3nt: TGTGCCAGCAGTTTATCGTCCCAGGGGAGGCTGTTTTTT
v_gene: TRBV27
j_gene: TRBJ2-2
abundance: -
d_gene: -

CDR3aa: CASSFAGLAGSGELFF
CDR3nt: TGTGCCAGCAGCTTTGCGGGACTAGCGGGATCCGGGGAGCTGTTTTTT
v_gene: TRBV7-2
j_gene: TRBJ2-2
abundance: -
d_gene: TRBD2

CDR3aa: CASSQAPQGGISYEQYF
CDR3nt: TGCGCCAGCAGCCAAGCCCCCCAGGGGGGTATCTCCTACGAGCAGTACTTC
v_gene: TRBV4-3
j_gene: TRBJ2-7
abundance: -
d_gene: -

CDR3aa: CSVARDRGRETQYF
CDR3nt: TGCAGCGTTGCCCGAGACAGGGGGCGAGAGACCCAGTACTTC
v_gene: TRBV29-1
j_gene: TRBJ2-5
abundance: -
d_gene: TRBD1

CDR3aa: CASSVGGSYLGGYTF
CDR3nt: TGTGCCAGCAGCGTAGGAGGCAGCTACCTAGGTGGCTACACCTTC
v_gene: TRBV9
j_gene: TRBJ1-2
abundance: -
d_gene: -

CDR3aa: CAWRDRNYGYTF
CDR3nt: TGTGCCTGGAGAGACAGGAACTATGGCTACACCTTC
v_gene: TRBV30
j_gene: TRBJ1-2
abundance: -
d_gene: -

CDR3aa: CSVEDLLGGMNTEAFF
CDR3nt: TGCAGCGTTGAAGACCTCCTCGGAGGAATGAACACTGAAGCTTTCTTT
v_gene: TRBV29-1
j_gene: TRBJ1-1
abundance: once
d_gene: -

CDR3aa: CASSPRQNGQPQHF
CDR3nt: TGTGCCAGCAGCCCAAGACAGAATGGCCAGCCCCAGCATTTT
v_gene: TRBV7-2
j_gene: TRBJ1-5
abundance: -
d_gene: -

CDR3aa: CATGRGEQYF
CDR3nt: TGTGCCACCGGGCGGGGCGAGCAGTACTTC
v_gene: TRBV27
j_gene: TRBJ2-7
abundance: -
d_gene: -

CDR3aa: CASSTRTGWNEQYF
CDR3nt: TGTGCCAGTAGTACCCGAACAGGGTGGAACGAGCAGTACTTC
v_gene: TRBV19
j_gene: TRBJ2-7
abundance: -
d_gene: -

CDR3aa: CASSNPGQGVRSPLHF
CDR3nt: TGTGCCAGCAGCAACCCGGGACAGGGTGTTCGTTCACCCCTCCACTTT
v_gene: TRBV7-9
j_gene: TRBJ1-6
abundance: -
d_gene: TRBD1

CDR3aa: CASSAAWVAGREWQYF
CDR3nt: TGCGCCAGCAGCGCGGCGTGGGTTGCGGGCCGGGAGTGGCAGTACTTC
v_gene: TRBV5-1
j_gene: TRBJ2-7
abundance: few
d_gene: -

CDR3aa: CATSSGSQYEQYF
CDR3nt: TGTGCGACCTCTAGCGGGAGTCAGTACGAGCAGTACTTC
v_gene: TRBV19
j_gene: TRBJ2-7
abundance: -
d_gene: TRBD2

CDR3aa: CASSLSSGGPYGYTF
CDR3nt: TGTGCCAGCAGTTTGAGCTCAGGGGGTCCCTATGGCTACACCTTC
v_gene: TRBV28
j_gene: TRBJ1-2
abundance: -
d_gene: TRBD1

CDR3aa: CAKSPSGGYNEQFF
CDR3nt: TGTGCCAAATCCCCTAGCGGGGGATACAATGAGCAGTTCTTC
v_gene: TRBV10-3
j_gene: TRBJ2-1
abundance: -
d_gene: TRBD2

CDR3aa: CASSEARRSDMNTEAFF
CDR3nt: TGTGCCAGCAGTGAAGCGCGAAGGTCGGACATGAACACTGAAGCTTTCTTT
v_gene: TRBV6-1
j_gene: TRBJ1-1
abundance: -
d_gene: -

CDR3aa: CASSQIAGGTDTQYF
CDR3nt: TGTGCCAGCAGCCAAATAGCGGGGGGCACAGATACGCAGTATTTT
v_gene: TRBV4-2
j_gene: TRBJ2-3
abundance: -
d_gene: TRBD2

CDR3aa: CASSSPRQGPPEAFF
CDR3nt: TGTGCCAGCAGCTCTCCTAGACAGGGACCCCCTGAAGCTTTCTTT
v_gene: TRBV7-9
j_gene: TRBJ1-1
abundance: -
d_gene: TRBD1

CDR3aa: CASSLKPTSGSYNEQFF
CDR3nt: TGTGCCAGCAGTCTCAAACCGACTAGCGGGAGTTACAATGAGCAGTTCTTC
v_gene: TRBV27
j_gene: TRBJ2-1
abundance: -
d_gene: TRBD2

CDR3aa: CASGRGGAGSYEQYF
CDR3nt: TGTGCCAGCGGGCGTGGGGGGGCGGGGTCCTACGAGCAGTACTTC
v_gene: TRBV5-4
j_gene: TRBJ2-7
abundance: -
d_gene: -